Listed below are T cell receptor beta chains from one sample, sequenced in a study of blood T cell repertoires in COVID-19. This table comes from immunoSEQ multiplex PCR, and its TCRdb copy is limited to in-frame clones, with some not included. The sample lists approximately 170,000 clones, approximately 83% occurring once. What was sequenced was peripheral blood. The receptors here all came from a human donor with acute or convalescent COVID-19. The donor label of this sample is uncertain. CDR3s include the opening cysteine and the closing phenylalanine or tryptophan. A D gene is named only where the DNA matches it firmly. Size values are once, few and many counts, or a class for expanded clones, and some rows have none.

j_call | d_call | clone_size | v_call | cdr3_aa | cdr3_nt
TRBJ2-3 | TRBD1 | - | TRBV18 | CASSPTDRADTQYF | TGTGCCAGCTCACCTACTGACAGGGCAGATACGCAGTATTTT
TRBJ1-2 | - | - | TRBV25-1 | CASSGAEWGYTF | TGTGCCAGCAGTGGAGCTGAGTGGGGCTACACCTTC
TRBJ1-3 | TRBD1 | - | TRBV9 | CASSVGDSLALSGNTIYF | TGTGCCAGCAGCGTAGGGGACAGCCTCGCCCTCTCTGGAAACACCATATATTTT
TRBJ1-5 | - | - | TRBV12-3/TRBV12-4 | CASSFRGNQPQHF | TGTGCCAGCAGTTTTAGGGGGAATCAGCCCCAGCATTTT
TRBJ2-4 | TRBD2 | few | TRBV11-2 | CASSLGTSGRATNIQYF | TGTGCCAGCAGCTTAGGGACTAGCGGGAGGGCCACAAACATTCAGTACTTC
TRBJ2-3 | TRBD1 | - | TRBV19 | CASRPDRGVTDTQYF | TGTGCCAGTAGGCCGGACAGGGGCGTTACAGATACGCAGTATTTT
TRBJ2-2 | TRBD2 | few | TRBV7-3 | CASSSWTSGYTGELFF | TGTGCCAGCAGTTCCTGGACTAGCGGATACACCGGGGAGCTGTTTTTT
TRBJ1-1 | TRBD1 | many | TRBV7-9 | CAVRDREAFF | TGTGCCGTCCGGGACAGGGAAGCTTTCTTT
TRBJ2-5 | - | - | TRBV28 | CASSLAPPGAQYF | TGTGCCAGCAGTTTGGCTCCCCCGGGGGCCCAGTACTTC
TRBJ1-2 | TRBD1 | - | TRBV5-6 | CASSSTGGMDYGYTF | TGTGCCAGCAGCTCTACAGGGGGCATGGACTATGGCTACACCTTC
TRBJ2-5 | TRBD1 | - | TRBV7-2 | CASSLAPGQGLETQYF | TGTGCCAGCAGCTTAGCTCCGGGACAGGGTTTAGAGACCCAGTACTTC
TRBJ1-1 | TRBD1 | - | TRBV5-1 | CASSLLQGDTEAFF | TGCGCCAGCAGCTTGTTGCAGGGGGACACTGAAGCTTTCTTT
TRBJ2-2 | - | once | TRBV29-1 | CSVLGLLTGELFF | TGCAGCGTTTTGGGACTCCTCACCGGGGAGCTGTTTTTT
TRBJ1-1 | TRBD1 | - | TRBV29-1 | CSVESVGGKDTEAFF | TGCAGCGTTGAATCGGTAGGGGGCAAGGACACTGAAGCTTTCTTT
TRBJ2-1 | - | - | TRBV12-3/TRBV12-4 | CASSQGLREQFF | TGTGCCAGCAGTCAGGGGTTACGTGAGCAGTTCTTC
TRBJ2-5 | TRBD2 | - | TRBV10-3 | CAISEPAGYQETQYF | TGTGCCATCAGTGAGCCAGCGGGGTACCAAGAGACCCAGTACTTC
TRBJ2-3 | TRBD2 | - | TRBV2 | CASRGASGSGRDTQYF | TGTGCCAGCAGAGGGGCTAGCGGGAGTGGTAGAGATACGCAGTATTTT
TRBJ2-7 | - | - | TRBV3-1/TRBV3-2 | CASSQAQGIGEQYF | TGTGCCAGCAGCCAAGCCCAGGGAATTGGCGAGCAGTACTTC
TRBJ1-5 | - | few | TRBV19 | CASDPGGQPQHF | TGTGCCAGTGACCCGGGGGGTCAGCCCCAGCATTTT
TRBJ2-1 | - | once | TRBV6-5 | CASSYSGTLGGEQFF | TGTGCCAGCAGTTACTCGGGCACCCTGGGTGGAGAGCAGTTCTTC